Listed here are 20 T cell receptor beta chains from one sample, sequenced in a study of T-cell reconstitution after alpha-beta-depleted transplantation in children. Unique molecular identifiers were used to barcode this TCRbeta library. TCRdb re-derived calls from the PCR reads in MiXCR, one entry per CDR3 protein. The sample gives about 1,000,000 distinct CDR3 sequences, about 31% of which show up once; 28% is in the top ten. The starting material was PBMCs, mostly from graft donor cells, obtained 360 days after TCRalphabeta/CD19-depleted stem cell transplant. The receptors originated from a boy under three years old who had a stem cell transplant for SCID, so the T cells may come from the graft donor.

This clonotype was seen at least ten times. This chain joins TRBV2 and TRBJ1-5; D gene ambiguous. The CDR3 sequence is 14 residues long. Trimming pared 5 bases from V and 1 base from J, leaving 9 bases between. The germline CDR1 and CDR2 sequences are SNHLY and FYNNEI. CDR3 protein: CASSPDGSNQPQHF. In DNA form, the CDR3 reads TGTGCCAGCAGTCCGGACGGAAGCAATCAGCCCCAGCATTTT.

The chain uses TRBV20-1 and TRBJ1-1, with a weak D call TRBD1 (6 bases). From germline, CDR1 is DFQATT and CDR2 SNEGSKA (reference sequence). The CDR3 is made up of 16 amino acids. Trimming stripped 5 bases from V and 1 base from J, with 20 bases between. The CDR3 bases are TGCAGTGCTCGCTATGGCAGGACAGCGAGGAACACTGAAGCTTTCTTT. This codes for CSARYGRTARNTEAFF.

This clonotype turned up a few times. V usage is TRBV20-1 and J usage is TRBJ2-1; TRBD1 aligns across 8 bases. This CDR3 comprises 14 residues. V lost 6 bases and J lost 7; bases outside the gene matches: 11. Germline CDR1 and CDR2: DFQATT and SNEGSKA (reference sequence). The CDR3 coding sequence is TGCAGTGCCCACCTCCGGGACAGGAATAATGAGCAGTTCTTC. Amino acid sequence: CSAHLRDRNNEQFF.

V and J are TRBV3-1 and TRBJ2-2, with D perhaps matching TRBD2 (7 bases). The germline V gene encodes CDR1 LGHDT and CDR2 YNNKEL (reference sequence). The CDR3 has 13 residues. V was shortened by 7 bases and J by 6 bases, with 12 bases between the two germline ends. DNA for the CDR3: TGTGCCAGCAACCACGGGGGGCCCGGGGAGCTGTTTTTT. It specifies CASNHGGPGELFF.

This clonotype appeared a few times. The chain has TRBV29-1 and TRBJ2-5; TRBD2 agrees at 9 bases. After removal of 6 bases from V and 7 bases from J, the junction contained 3 bases not matched to a gene. The CDR3 is made up of 11 amino acids. Germline V lookup: CDR1 SQVTM, CDR2 ANQGSEA. CDR3: CSVGLAGTQYF. The DNA for the CDR3 is TGCAGCGTGGGACTAGCTGGGACCCAGTACTTC.

J is TRBJ2-1 and V is TRBV7-9, with D possibly being TRBD1 (6 bases). V dropped 5 bases and J dropped 7 bases, with 18 bases sitting between them. The CDR3 totals 15 residues. Germline V gene sequence: CDR1 SEHNR, CDR2 FQNEAQ (reference sequence). The DNA for the CDR3 is TGTGCCAGCAGCGTCAAGGGGGAATGGATTAATGAGCAGTTCTTC. This codes for CASSVKGEWINEQFF.

This clonotype was observed a handful of times. The CDR3 loop is CASSLADRGEQETQYF. The CDR3, as DNA: TGCGCCAGCAGCTTGGCCGATCGGGGGGAACAAGAGACCCAGTACTTC. This chain uses TRBV5-1 with TRBJ2-5, with TRBD2 identical over 7 bases. CDR1 is SGHRS and CDR2 is YFSETQ in the germline V gene. Trimming took 0 bases from V and 2 from J; bases not matched to a gene: 7. This CDR3 comprises 16 residues.

The chain carries TRBV20-1 and TRBJ2-7; a possible D gene is TRBD2 (6 bases). The V end was cut by 6 bases, the J end by 7 bases, with 13 bases between. Germline loops: CDR1 DFQATT, CDR2 SNEGSKA (reference sequence). The CDR3 sequence is 11 residues long. The CDR3 DNA sequence: TGCAGTGCCAGGAGGGCGTGGGAGCAGTACTTC. This encodes CSARRAWEQYF.

This clonotype was seen more than once but under ten times. The rearrangement joins TRBV5-1 to TRBJ1-1; D remains ambiguous. Trimming removed 4 bases from V and 5 bases from J, with 18 bases in between. Germline V gives CDR1 SGHRS, CDR2 YFSETQ. This CDR3 is built from 15 residues. This CDR3 reads CASSTGPTIRTEAFF. CDR3 DNA sequence: TGCGCCAGCAGCACTGGACCGACAATTAGGACTGAAGCTTTCTTT. Looking up the rest from reference TRBV5-1 and TRBJ1-1 gives the full variable domain: KAGVTQTPRYLIKTRGQQVTLSCSPISGHRSVSWYQQTPGQGLQFLFEYFSETQRNKGNFPGRFSGRQFSNSRSEMNVSTLELGDSALYLCASSTGPTIRTEAFFGQGTRLTVV.

This clonotype turned up a few times. The chain uses TRBV5-4 and TRBJ2-1; 9 bases are shared with TRBD2. The germline gives CDR1 SGHNT, CDR2 YYREEE (reference sequence). V dropped 2 bases and J dropped 0; count of bases not matched to a gene: 6. The CDR3 consists of 17 residues. The CDR3 protein is CASSFPSGTSSYNEQFF. The CDR3 nucleotides are TGTGCCAGCAGCTTCCCTAGCGGGACATCCTCCTACAATGAGCAGTTCTTC.

This chain joins TRBV7-9 and TRBJ1-1; 10 bases agree with TRBD1. CDR3 length equals 14 residues. Trimming removed 5 bases from V and 4 bases from J; junction bases left unmatched: 4. Germline values: CDR1 SEHNR, CDR2 FQNEAQ (reference sequence). The CDR3 DNA reads as TGTGCCAGCAGCCGACGGACAGGGGGCACTGAAGCTTTCTTT. This encodes CASSRRTGGTEAFF.

The chain recombines TRBV29-1 with TRBJ2-1; TRBD2 might be the D (7 bases). Trimming pared 6 bases from V and 7 bases from J, leaving 16 bases between. The V gene's germline CDR1 is SQVTM and CDR2 ANQGSEA. This CDR3 comprises 13 residues. The CDR3 nucleotides are TGCAGCGTACCAAGGGGGGGAGCGAATGAGCAGTTCTTC. Its translation is CSVPRGGANEQFF.

The chain carries TRBV20-1 and TRBJ2-7, with unresolved D. This CDR3 spans 18 amino acids. Trimming took off 2 bases at V and 0 bases at J, with 23 bases between the two ends. Germline CDR1 reads DFQATT; CDR2 reads SNEGSKA (reference sequence). The CDR3 reads CSARRETWAKLSSYEQYF. In nucleotides, the CDR3 is TGCAGTGCTAGAAGAGAAACGTGGGCTAAACTGAGCTCCTACGAGCAGTACTTC.

This clonotype was observed many times. V gene TRBV5-1 combines with J gene TRBJ1-1; D is possibly TRBD1 (5 bases). The CDR3 contains 12 residues. Trimming stripped 7 bases from V and 1 base from J, with 8 bases between. From germline, CDR1 is SGHRS and CDR2 YFSETQ. The CDR3 region is CASSTGNTEAFF. CDR3 coding DNA: TGCGCCAGCTCCACAGGGAACACTGAAGCTTTCTTT.

The rearrangement links TRBV5-1 to TRBJ1-5; D is perhaps TRBD1 (5 bases). The germline V gene encodes CDR1 SGHRS and CDR2 YFSETQ. The CDR3 extends over 15 amino acids. V dropped 4 bases and J dropped 3 bases, with 14 bases sitting between them. This CDR3 is CASSPGGTSNQPQHF. The CDR3 DNA reads TGCGCCAGCAGCCCCGGCGGGACCTCCAATCAGCCCCAGCATTTT.

This clonotype has more than one count but fewer than ten. The rearrangement links TRBV5-1 to TRBJ1-1, with D tentatively TRBD1 (5 bases). The CDR3 loop spans 14 amino acids. V shed 2 bases and J shed 6 bases, with 14 bases lying between them. The V gene's germline CDR1 is SGHRS and CDR2 YFSETQ. CDR3 nucleotide sequence: TGCGCCAGCAGCTTCTCTCCAGGAGGGGCTGAAGCTTTCTTT. Residues: CASSFSPGGAEAFF.

This clonotype came up a few times. This chain connects TRBV6-1 to TRBJ2-2; the D call may be TRBD1 or TRBD2 (5 bases each). Per the germline V gene, CDR1 is MNHNS and CDR2 is SASEGT. CDR3 length: 16 residues. Trimming cost V 6 bases and J 0 bases, with 14 bases left between them. The CDR3 sequence is CASRVRGSANTGELFF. The CDR3 bases are TGTGCCAGCAGGGTCCGGGGCAGCGCGAACACCGGGGAGCTGTTTTTT.

The chain uses TRBV6-5 and TRBJ2-3; D not resolved. Deletions cut 0 bases from V and 1 base from J, with 8 bases between. CDR3 size: 15 residues. The V gene's germline CDR1 is MNHEY and CDR2 SVGAGI. The CDR3 here is CASSYSSTRTDTQYF. CDR3 in DNA: TGTGCCAGCAGTTACTCTTCGACTCGCACAGATACGCAGTATTTT.

In this sample, this clonotype turned up a few times. This chain uses TRBV12-3 or TRBV12-4 with TRBJ1-4, with D tentatively TRBD1 (6 bases). V was trimmed by 0 bases and J by 7 bases, leaving 12 bases between them. The CDR3 has 15 residues. The CDR3 sequence: CASSLAGGFGEKLFF. The CDR3, as DNA: TGTGCCAGCAGTTTAGCAGGGGGATTTGGTGAAAAACTGTTTTTT.

This clonotype appeared a few times. The chain uses TRBV28 and TRBJ2-5; D perhaps matches TRBD2 (5 bases). This CDR3 comprises 15 residues. Germline V lookup: CDR1 MDHEN, CDR2 SYDVKM. The V end lost 8 bases, the J end lost 0 bases, and 16 bases lay between the germline ends. Here the CDR3 reads CASAPRGAYQETQYF. DNA of the CDR3: TGTGCCAGCGCTCCCCGGGGAGCATACCAAGAGACCCAGTACTTC. Combining the CDR3 with reference TRBV28 and TRBJ2-5 gives the whole variable domain DVKVTQSSRYLVKRTGEKVFLECVQDMDHENMFWYRQDPGLGLRLIYFSYDVKMKEKGDIPEGYSVSREKKERFSLILESASTNQTSMYLCASAPRGAYQETQYFGPGTRLLVL.